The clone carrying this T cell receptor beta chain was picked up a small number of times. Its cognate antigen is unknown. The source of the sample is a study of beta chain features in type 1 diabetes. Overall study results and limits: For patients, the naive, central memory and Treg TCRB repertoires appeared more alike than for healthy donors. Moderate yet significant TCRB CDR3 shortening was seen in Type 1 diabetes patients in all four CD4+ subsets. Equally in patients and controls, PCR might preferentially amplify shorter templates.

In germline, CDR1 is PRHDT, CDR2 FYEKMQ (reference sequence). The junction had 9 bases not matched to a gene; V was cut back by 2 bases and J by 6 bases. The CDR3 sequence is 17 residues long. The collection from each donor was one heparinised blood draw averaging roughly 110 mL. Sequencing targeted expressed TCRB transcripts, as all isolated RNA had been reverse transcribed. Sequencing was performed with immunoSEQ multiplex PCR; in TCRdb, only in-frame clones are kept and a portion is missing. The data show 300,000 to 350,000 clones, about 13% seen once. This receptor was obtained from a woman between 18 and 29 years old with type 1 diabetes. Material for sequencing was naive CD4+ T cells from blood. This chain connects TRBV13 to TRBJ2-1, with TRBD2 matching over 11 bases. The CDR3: CASSLRPTSGRGNEQFF. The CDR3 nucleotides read TGTGCCAGCAGCTTAAGGCCTACTAGCGGGAGAGGCAATGAGCAGTTCTTC.